The 23 T cell receptor beta chains below all came from one sample that was sequenced in a study of blood T cell repertoires in COVID-19. Produced via immunoSEQ multiplex PCR; TCRdb's table is partial and in-frame only. Of roughly 220,000 clones detected, roughly 83% appear once; the ten largest clones hold roughly 1.3%. The material sequenced was PBMCs or T cells enriched from blood (not recorded which). These receptors all come from a woman aged 40 to 49 with acute COVID-19.

This clone was counted a single time. This chain links TRBV19 with TRBJ2-1; 9 bases map to TRBD2. Germline V lookup: CDR1 LNHDA, CDR2 SQIVND (reference sequence). The CDR3 is 15 amino acids. Trimming took 6 bases from V and 0 from J; bases not matched to a gene: 3. The CDR3 DNA follows: TGTGCCAGTAGCCGAGCGGGGGGCTCCTACAATGAGCAGTTCTTC. It translates to CASSRAGGSYNEQFF.

J is TRBJ2-4 and V is TRBV2, with 14 bases fitting TRBD2. This CDR3 comprises 16 residues. In germline, CDR1 is SNHLY, CDR2 FYNNEI. V shed 8 bases, J shed 7 bases, and the junction held 10 bases outside the gene matches. CDR3 nucleotides: TGTGCCAGCTCCGGGGGACTAGCGGGAGTTACTAACATTCAGTACTTC. Its protein is CASSGGLAGVTNIQYF.

This chain links TRBV3-1 (or the pseudogene TRBV3-2) with TRBJ1-1; 7 bases line up with TRBD1. Looked up from germline, CDR1 is LGHDT and CDR2 is YNNKEL (reference sequence). The CDR3 is made up of 15 amino acids. The trim removed 2 bases at V and 0 bases at J, leaving 3 bases unmatched. The CDR3, as DNA: TGTGCCAGCAGCCAAACACAGGGGTTGAACACTGAAGCTTTCTTT. This encodes CASSQTQGLNTEAFF.

V usage is TRBV7-3 and J usage is TRBJ2-5, with D perhaps TRBD2 (6 bases). Trimming removed 5 bases at V and 4 bases at J, with 17 bases between. CDR1 and CDR2 (germline): SGHTA, FQGTGA. The CDR3 extends over 15 amino acids. CDR3 sequence reads: CASSPGGGPAETQYF. Written as DNA, the CDR3 is TGTGCCAGCAGCCCCGGGGGTGGCCCGGCAGAGACCCAGTACTTC.

The chain employs TRBV19 and TRBJ2-1; 7 positions match TRBD2. V lost 1 base to trimming and J lost 0 bases; unmatched junction nucleotides: 0. Germline V gene data show CDR1 as LNHDA and CDR2 as SQIVND (reference sequence). The CDR3 has 15 residues. DNA for the CDR3: TGTGCCAGTAGTATAGGGGGGGGCTCCTACAATGAGCAGTTCTTC. Encoded protein: CASSIGGGSYNEQFF.

The gene calls are TRBV21-1 and TRBJ2-2; TRBD1, the table's D call, lacks a check against the DNA. TRBV21-1 is a pseudogene locus. The CDR3 sequence is 16 residues long. CDR3 amino acids: CASSKRGQGRTGELFF. The CDR3 DNA reads TGTGCCAGCAGCAAACGGGGACAGGGGCGCACCGGGGAGCTGTTTTTT.

The gene calls are TRBV3-1 (or the pseudogene TRBV3-2) and TRBJ2-5; D gene uncertain. The V end lost 4 bases, the J end lost 7 bases, and 22 bases lay between the germline ends. CDR3 length: 16 amino acids. The germline CDR1 and CDR2 sequences are LGHDT and YNNKEL (reference sequence). The CDR3 protein is CASSPPTHSLVRTQYF. CDR3 in DNA: TGTGCCAGCAGCCCACCAACGCACAGCCTGGTTCGGACCCAGTACTTC.

V is TRBV10-2 and J is TRBJ2-2, with D possibly matching TRBD2 (5 bases). This CDR3 is built from 14 residues. Germline CDR1 reads WSHSY; CDR2 reads SAAADI. Trimming removed 8 bases at V and 1 base at J, with 11 bases between. For the CDR3, the DNA is TGCGCCAGCGGGGAGCTGAAGAACACCGGGGAGCTGTTTTTT. The encoded protein is CASGELKNTGELFF.

This sequence joins TRBV7-2 and TRBJ1-2; 9 nucleotides line up with TRBD1. This CDR3 is built from 14 residues. V was clipped by 4 bases and J by 7 bases; unmatched bases: 7. Germline V CDR1 and CDR2: SGHTA, FQGNSA. CDR3 protein: CASSSRTGASGYTF. DNA of the CDR3: TGTGCCAGCAGCTCTAGGACAGGGGCGAGTGGCTACACCTTC.

The V call is TRBV19, the J call TRBJ1-2; weak D call: TRBD1 (5 bases). CDR3 length: 17 residues. V was pared by 6 bases and J by 2 bases, with 22 bases between. Per germline, CDR1 LNHDA and CDR2 SQIVND (reference sequence). As DNA, the CDR3 is TGTGCCAGTAGCACAAACTTGCGGGGCAGTCTAAACTATGGCTACACCTTC. As protein: CASSTNLRGSLNYGYTF.

This sequence joins TRBV7-2 and TRBJ1-1; tentatively, D is TRBD1 (5 bases). The CDR3 loop spans 14 amino acids. Deletions cut 5 bases from V and 3 bases from J, with 13 bases between. Germline values: CDR1 SGHTA, CDR2 FQGNSA. The CDR3 loop reads CASSREGTYTEAFF. The CDR3 nucleotides read TGTGCCAGCAGCCGGGAGGGGACCTACACTGAAGCTTTCTTT.

The chain joins TRBV7-3 to TRBJ2-1; 9 nucleotides line up with TRBD2. V lost 7 bases, J lost 10 bases, and 14 bases stayed unmatched. There are 15 residues in the CDR3. Germline CDR1 and CDR2: SGHTA and FQGTGA. CDR3 residues: CASTLGRGGAGEQFF. CDR3 nucleotide sequence: TGTGCCAGCACCCTAGGGCGCGGGGGGGCCGGGGAGCAGTTCTTC.

The genes are TRBV27 and TRBJ2-5; D possibly corresponds to TRBD2 (6 bases). From germline, CDR1 is MNHEY and CDR2 SMNVEV (reference sequence). The CDR3 consists of 12 residues. V was pared by 5 bases and J by 7 bases, with 11 bases between. The CDR3 loop is CASSAGGSTQYF. CDR3 in DNA: TGTGCCAGCAGTGCCGGGGGTTCGACCCAGTACTTC.

V gene TRBV18 combines with J gene TRBJ1-1, with D possibly TRBD1 on 6 matching bases. The CDR3 totals 14 residues. Germline CDR1 KGHSH, CDR2 LQKENI. V shed 4 bases and J shed 4 bases, with 13 bases lying between them. CDR3 DNA: TGTGCCAGCTCACTAGGACAGCCGGGCACTGAAGCTTTCTTT. This gives the protein CASSLGQPGTEAFF.

The chain employs TRBV29-1 and TRBJ1-2; maybe TRBD1 (6 bases). The germline gives CDR1 SQVTM, CDR2 ANQGSEA. The germline V and J ends were trimmed by 8 bases and 8 bases, with 27 bases remaining between them. This CDR3 is 15 amino acids long. CDR3 nucleotides: TGCAGCTCAAGGTCAGGGGTGGGGGAGTTTGGAGGCTACACCTTC. Its protein product is CSSRSGVGEFGGYTF.

This clone was seen more than once but under ten times. The chain couples TRBV9 to TRBJ1-3; D not certain. Germline loops: CDR1 SGDLS, CDR2 YYNGEE. The CDR3 totals 16 residues. V dropped 4 bases and J dropped 3 bases, with 17 bases sitting between them. The CDR3 nucleotides are TGTGCCAGCAGCCCCCAGGCTGATTTTGTTGGAAACACCATATATTTT. Protein product: CASSPQADFVGNTIYF.

The chain combines TRBV24-1 with TRBJ1-2; 9 bases are shared with TRBD1. After removal of 9 bases from V and 8 bases from J, the junction contained 6 bases not matched to a gene. Germline-derived CDR1 and CDR2 are KGHDR and SFDVKD. The CDR3 consists of 12 residues. CDR3 loop: CATWGQGRGYTF. The CDR3 nucleotides read TGTGCCACCTGGGGACAGGGAAGAGGCTACACCTTC.

The chain is built from TRBV9 and TRBJ2-1, with 10 nucleotides matching TRBD2. V lost 0 bases, J lost 2 bases, and 2 bases stayed unmatched. This CDR3 contains 16 residues. Germline V gene lookup returns CDR1 SGDLS and CDR2 YYNGEE. CDR3 bases: TGTGCCAGCAGCGTAGTCAGCGGGAGGGCCTACAATGAGCAGTTCTTC. This codes for CASSVVSGRAYNEQFF.

The chain recombines TRBV21-1 with TRBJ2-1; no DNA check was done on the table's D call, TRBD2. TRBV21-1 corresponds to a pseudogene. The CDR3 extends over 16 amino acids. The DNA for the CDR3 is TGTGCCAGGCCGACTAGCGGGGGCCAGGAAAACAATGAGCAGTTCTTC. Translated: CARPTSGGQENNEQFF.

CDR3 bases: TGTGCCAGCAGCTTGACTTCTCGGGTCAACTCTGGAAACACCATATATTTT. Amino acid sequence: CASSLTSRVNSGNTIYF. The chain combines TRBV5-8 with TRBJ1-3; no firm D call. Between the trimmed V and J ends, which lost 1 base and 0 bases, there was a span of 14 bases. This CDR3 comprises 17 residues. CDR1 SGHTS and CDR2 YDEGEE come from the germline V gene.

The chain links TRBV4-3 to TRBJ2-5; 9 bases fit TRBD1. The V gene end was trimmed by 1 base and the J gene end by 7 bases; junction bases not matched to a gene: 7. CDR1 LGHNA and CDR2 YSLEER come from the germline V gene. The CDR3 is 15 amino acids. The CDR3 reads CASSQAGTGSRTQYF. The CDR3 coding sequence is TGCGCCAGCAGCCAAGCGGGGACAGGGTCTAGGACCCAGTACTTC.

The chain employs TRBV5-4 and TRBJ2-3; 9 bases agree with TRBD2. V shed 0 bases and J 4 bases; nucleotides not matched to a gene: 9. The CDR3 has 17 residues. Germline loops: CDR1 SGHNT, CDR2 YYREEE (reference sequence). This chain's CDR3 is CASSLGNRAGGSDTQYF. In nucleotides, the CDR3 is TGTGCCAGCAGCTTGGGAAATCGGGCGGGGGGGTCAGATACGCAGTATTTT.

The rearrangement links TRBV7-2 to TRBJ1-5, with D perhaps matching TRBD1 (6 bases). V lost 3 bases and J lost 0, with 15 bases in between. Germline V gene lookup returns CDR1 SGHTA and CDR2 FQGNSA. CDR3 length: 17 residues. The CDR3 is CASSLRATGYSNQPQHF. The CDR3 DNA reads as TGTGCCAGCAGCTTGCGGGCCACAGGGTATAGCAATCAGCCCCAGCATTTT.